A single sample is the source of the 5 T cell receptor beta chains below, sequenced in a study of human T cells and chemical hapten exposure. Noted time point: patch test 3, about 24 weeks after DPC sensitization. Described treatment: therapeutic diphenylcyclopropenone sensitization with weekly scalp DPC. Each CDR3 protein is one row after TCRdb ran MiXCR on the RACE reads. Of some 64,000 distinct CDR3 sequences listed, approximately 9.9% were seen once; the top ten hold roughly 2%. The specimen was whole blood, collected in connection with sensitization to the hapten diphenylcyclopropenone (DPC). These TCRs come from a woman younger than 45 with alopecia areata. Some clones in this sample may be carry-over from other donors' samples.

This clonotype was detected many times. The chain links TRBV5-6 to TRBJ2-7, with unresolved D. Germline V gene sequence: CDR1 SGHDT, CDR2 YYEEEE. There are 13 residues in the CDR3. Trimming left V 4 bases short and J 3 bases short, with 11 bases between. The CDR3 loop reads CASSRTDGYEQYF. The DNA for the CDR3 is TGTGCCAGCAGCCGGACGGATGGCTACGAGCAGTACTTC.

This clonotype was counted only a few times. V usage is TRBV9 and J usage is TRBJ2-7; D gene uncertain. Germline V gene lookup returns CDR1 SGDLS and CDR2 YYNGEE. This CDR3 spans 13 amino acids. The ends were cut back, 0 bases at V and 3 bases at J, with 7 bases in the middle. The CDR3 nucleotides are TGTGCCAGCAGCGTAGCGCCGGGCTACGAGCAGTACTTC. The encoded protein is CASSVAPGYEQYF.

Many counts were recorded for this clonotype. The chain uses TRBV4-3 and TRBJ1-3; a weak D match, TRBD1 (5 bases). There are 18 residues in the CDR3. V was pared by 0 bases and J by 2 bases, with 17 bases between. Germline V lookup: CDR1 LGHNA, CDR2 YSLEER. CDR3 bases: TGCGCCAGCAGCCAAGAACCCCAGGGTGCCGCAGCTGGAAACACCATATATTTT. It is translated as CASSQEPQGAAAGNTIYF.

This clonotype occurred a few times. The chain is built from TRBV6-2 or TRBV6-3 and TRBJ1-4; D gene unclear. Trimming left V 4 bases short and J 8 bases short, with 8 bases between. The CDR3 covers 12 residues. Germline CDR1 is MNHEY and CDR2 is SVGEGT. The CDR3 region is CASSFSAEKLFF. The DNA of the CDR3 is TGTGCCAGCAGTTTTTCGGCGGAAAAACTGTTTTTT.

This clonotype was seen repeatedly, ten times or more. The V call is TRBV27, the J call TRBJ2-1; D is uncertain. Germline V gives CDR1 MNHEY, CDR2 SMNVEV (reference sequence). Trimming cost V 2 bases and J 7 bases, with 6 bases left between them. This CDR3 contains 12 residues. CDR3 nucleotide sequence: TGTGCCAGCAGTTTAGGGCGTAATGAGCAGTTCTTC. It specifies CASSLGRNEQFF.